What follows are 21 T cell receptor beta chains derived from one specimen sequenced in a study of response to subunit inactivated influenza vaccine. Each CDR3 protein is one row after TCRdb ran MiXCR on the RT-PCR reads. The sample has under 500,000 distinct CDR3 sequences; roughly 11% are singletons. Sequenced here: PBMCs from blood, sampled more than 35 days after vaccination. These receptors came from a man aged 45-60 years who received an inactivated influenza vaccine.

This clonotype was detected once. Germline and junction disagree at one end, which may indicate a read error. The chain employs TRBV5-6 and TRBJ1-4; tentative D call: TRBD1 (5 bases). The CDR3 runs 14 residues. Germline V lookup: CDR1 SGHDT, CDR2 YYEEEE. The chain's CDR3 is CASSPRDTSEKLFF. The DNA of the CDR3 is TGTGCCAGCAGCCCCAGGGATACTAGTGAAAAACTGTTTTTT.

This clonotype was picked up many times. The rearrangement joins TRBV24-1 to TRBJ2-7; possibly TRBD1 or TRBD2 for D (6 bases each). Trimming shortened V by 4 bases and J by 4 bases, and 10 bases separated the two germline ends. This CDR3 is 13 amino acids long. From germline, CDR1 is KGHDR and CDR2 SFDVKD. CDR3 residues: CATSEGGTYEQYF. CDR3 sequence (DNA): TGTGCCACCAGTGAGGGGGGCACTTACGAGCAGTACTTC.

This clonotype was picked up a small number of times. This chain uses TRBV7-2 with TRBJ2-7; D possibly corresponds to TRBD1 (5 bases). From germline, CDR1 is SGHTA and CDR2 FQGNSA. This CDR3 region has 14 residues. Trimming took off 7 bases at V and 4 bases at J, with 17 bases between the two ends. This CDR3 reads CASKPSGPGYEQYF. The CDR3 region has the DNA TGTGCCAGCAAACCCTCGGGCCCAGGGTACGAGCAGTACTTC.

This clonotype was found many times. The genes are TRBV7-9 and TRBJ2-6, with unresolved D. Germline-derived CDR1 and CDR2 are SEHNR and FQNEAQ (reference sequence). The CDR3 length is 16 residues. The V end lost 5 bases, the J end lost 0 bases, and 11 bases lay between the germline ends. CDR3 bases: TGTGCCAGCAGCCTACAAGCCCGCTCTGGGGCCAACGTCCTGACTTTC. It is translated as CASSLQARSGANVLTF.

The chain couples TRBV5-5 to TRBJ2-7, with D unresolved. V was cut by 6 bases and J by 2 bases, with 18 bases left in between. The CDR3 covers 15 residues. The germline V gene encodes CDR1 SGHKS and CDR2 YYEKEE (reference sequence). The CDR3 is CASTTSLGRTYEQYF. The CDR3 nucleotides are TGTGCCAGCACCACCTCTTTGGGCCGCACCTACGAGCAGTACTTC.

This clonotype was observed many times. The chain has TRBV7-2 and TRBJ2-7, with 7 bases identical to TRBD2. V shed 1 base, J shed 3 bases, and the junction held 3 bases outside the gene matches. Germline CDR1 SGHTA, CDR2 FQGNSA. CDR3 length equals 14 residues. This CDR3 is CASSLVRTSYEQYF. CDR3 coding DNA: TGTGCCAGCAGCTTAGTTAGGACTAGCTACGAGCAGTACTTC.

This clonotype came up a few times. This sequence joins TRBV6-1 and TRBJ2-5, with 8 bases matching TRBD1. The CDR3 runs 13 residues. Germline loops: CDR1 MNHNS, CDR2 SASEGT. The V and J ends lost 6 bases and 5 bases, in that order; junction bases with no gene match: 5. The CDR3 nucleotides read TGTGCCAGCAGACGCGGACAGGGCGAGACCCAGTACTTC. This codes for CASRRGQGETQYF.

The V and J genes are TRBV12-3 or TRBV12-4 and TRBJ2-7, with 10 bases matching TRBD1. V lost 6 bases and J lost 0; bases outside the gene matches: 5. The CDR3 is 15 amino acids. The CDR3 DNA follows: TGTGCCAGCAGACTGGGACAGGGGTACTCCTACGAGCAGTACTTC. It translates to CASRLGQGYSYEQYF.

The rearrangement joins TRBV6-5 to TRBJ1-5; possible D gene TRBD1, 5 bases. Germline CDR1 MNHEY, CDR2 SVGAGI. This CDR3 has 16 amino acids. Trimming removed 11 bases at V and 4 bases at J, with 24 bases between. The CDR3 bases are TGTGCCGCAGGGTTACTAAGAGGCAGATATAATCAGCCCCAGCATTTT. Translation: CAAGLLRGRYNQPQHF.

The CDR3 is CASSLRGRGRRLGYEQYF. Written as DNA, the CDR3 is TGTGCCAGCAGTTTACGTGGAAGGGGGCGAAGGTTGGGGTACGAGCAGTACTTC. The chain is built from TRBV27 and TRBJ2-7; 7 bases agree with TRBD1. CDR1 is MNHEY, CDR2 SMNVEV, per germline (reference sequence). The CDR3 covers 18 residues. The trim removed 2 bases at V and 4 bases at J, leaving 17 bases unmatched.

V gene TRBV5-1 combines with J gene TRBJ2-3; D is unresolved. Germline V gives CDR1 SGHRS, CDR2 YFSETQ. There are 15 residues in the CDR3. Trimming stripped 2 bases from V and 1 base from J, with 11 bases between. CDR3 nucleotide sequence: TGCGCCAGCAGCTTTGGAAGGGCAGGCACAGATACGCAGTATTTT. Amino acid sequence: CASSFGRAGTDTQYF.

This clonotype has a handful of counts. The chain combines TRBV29-1 with TRBJ2-5; TRBD1 or TRBD2 may be the D gene (5 bases each). V was shortened by 5 bases and J by 13 bases, with 17 bases between the two germline ends. The CDR3 has 11 amino acids. CDR1 is SQVTM, CDR2 ANQGSEA, per germline. CDR3 loop: CSVLDGTGGYF. DNA of the CDR3: TGCAGCGTTTTAGACGGTACTGGGGGGTACTTC.

The rearrangement links TRBV20-1 to TRBJ1-1; 8 nucleotides line up with TRBD1. The germline V gene encodes CDR1 DFQATT and CDR2 SNEGSKA (reference sequence). After removal of 7 bases from V and 1 base from J, the junction contained 5 bases not matched to a gene. The CDR3 covers 13 residues. The CDR3: CSGQGMENTEAFF. Written as DNA, the CDR3 is TGCAGTGGACAGGGGATGGAGAACACTGAAGCTTTCTTT.

This rearrangement joins TRBV20-1 to TRBJ2-7; possibly TRBD1 for D (6 bases). Germline V CDR1 and CDR2: DFQATT, SNEGSKA (reference sequence). The CDR3 is 14 residues long. V was cut by 6 bases and J by 1 base, with 16 bases left in between. CDR3 amino acids: CSAVKNRASYEQYF. DNA for the CDR3: TGCAGTGCCGTTAAAAACAGGGCGTCCTACGAGCAGTACTTC.

This clonotype was observed at least ten times. The chain uses TRBV28 and TRBJ2-2; TRBD2 aligns across 10 bases. Germline CDR1 reads MDHEN; CDR2 reads SYDVKM. CDR3 length equals 20 residues. The J segment lost 4 bases and the V segment lost 6 bases, leaving 20 bases of the junction unmatched. The CDR3 DNA follows: TGTGCCAGCAGCCTATTAACAGGACTAGCGGATCCTATTGGCACCGGGGAGCTGTTTTTT. Residues: CASSLLTGLADPIGTGELFF. Using reference TRBV28 and TRBJ2-2 for the parts outside the CDR3, the full variable domain is DVKVTQSSRYLVKRTGEKVFLECVQDMDHENMFWYRQDPGLGLRLIYFSYDVKMKEKGDIPEGYSVSREKKERFSLILESASTNQTSMYLCASSLLTGLADPIGTGELFFGEGSRLTVL.

This clonotype has a handful of counts. V and J are TRBV5-1 and TRBJ2-3, with 10 positions matching TRBD2. CDR1 is SGHRS, CDR2 YFSETQ, per germline. With 0 bases clipped from V and 5 bases from J, the junction kept 9 bases outside the gene matches. This CDR3 is 17 amino acids long. The CDR3 spells CASSLAHLAGVLDTQYF. The CDR3 nucleotides read TGCGCCAGCAGCTTGGCACACCTAGCGGGAGTTTTAGATACGCAGTATTTT.

The chain couples TRBV19 to TRBJ2-2, with 7 positions matching TRBD1. This CDR3 has 15 residues. V shed 3 bases and J 5 bases; nucleotides not matched to a gene: 6. CDR1 is LNHDA and CDR2 is SQIVND in the germline V gene (reference sequence). The DNA of the CDR3 is TGTGCCAGTAGTATGCGACAGGGAATTACCGGGGAGCTGTTTTTT. Translating gives CASSMRQGITGELFF.

This clonotype has more than one count but fewer than ten. The chain recombines TRBV11-2 with TRBJ2-5; TRBD2 matches at 14 bases. The CDR3 length is 16 residues. V lost 5 bases to trimming and J lost 5 bases; unmatched junction nucleotides: 7. CDR1 and CDR2 from the germline V gene are SGHAT and FQNNGV. The CDR3 bases are TGTGCCAGCAGCGATATGGGACTAGCGGGGGTGGAGACCCAGTACTTC. Its translation is CASSDMGLAGVETQYF.

The table lists this clonotype with many counts. The CDR3 reads CASSLQGLSGNTIYF. In DNA form, the CDR3 reads TGTGCCAGCAGTTTGCAGGGCCTCTCTGGAAACACCATATATTTT. The chain combines TRBV12-3 or TRBV12-4 with TRBJ1-3; possible D gene TRBD1, 5 bases. CDR3 size: 15 residues. Between the trimmed V and J ends, which lost 3 bases and 0 bases, there was a span of 9 bases.

V and J are TRBV15 and TRBJ2-1; TRBD1 agrees at 7 bases. Germline loops: CDR1 LNHNV, CDR2 YYDKDF (reference sequence). After removal of 4 bases from V and 9 bases from J, the junction contained 9 bases not matched to a gene. The CDR3 length is 14 residues. The CDR3 coding sequence is TGTGCCACCAGCATCGAACAGGGGCGGGTTGAGCAGTTCTTC. This translates into CATSIEQGRVEQFF. Complete variable domain (other parts from reference TRBV15 and TRBJ2-1): DAMVIQNPRYQVTQFGKPVTLSCSQTLNHNVMYWYQQKSSQAPKLLFHYYDKDFNNEADTPDNFQSRRPNTSFCFLDIRSPGLGDTAMYLCATSIEQGRVEQFFGPGTRLTVL.

This clonotype was recorded at least ten times. The chain carries TRBV7-9 and TRBJ2-3; 7 bases are a match to TRBD1. J gave up 4 bases and V 7 bases, and 11 bases lay outside the gene matches. Germline lookup yields CDR1 SEHNR and CDR2 FQNEAQ (reference sequence). This CDR3 comprises 15 residues. As DNA, the CDR3 is TGTGCCAGCACCCGGACCTTAACAGGGGCAGATACGCAGTATTTT. Its protein product is CASTRTLTGADTQYF.